This TCR beta chain was retrieved from a study of neurological immune-mediated disorders. The team produced cDNA through 5'RACE using 10-nucleotide random UMIs. One entry per CDR3 protein results from TCRdb running MiXCR on the 5' RACE reads. The sample holds more than 25,000 distinct CDR3 sequences, around an eighth seen once. General study findings and limits: Falling below healthy controls, multiple sclerosis showed the least TCR clonal expansion, while HTLV-1-associated myelopathy showed the most.

The group of healthy controls was made up of people who were blood bank volunteers in Maryland, USA. This clonotype showed up many times. Its antigen is unknown. V lost 1 base to trimming and J lost 11 bases; unmatched junction nucleotides: 4. The CDR3 runs 13 residues. The germline gives CDR1 SGHRS, CDR2 YFSETQ. The chain couples TRBV5-1 to TRBJ2-2; TRBD1 matches at 8 bases. The sequence came from a woman aged 55-75 years in good health. Sequencing was done on a sample of PBMCs. CDR3 sequence: CASSLTDRGELFF. The CDR3 coding sequence is TGCGCCAGCAGCTTGACTGACAGGGGAGAGCTGTTTTTT.